The rows below give T cell receptor beta chains drawn from one sample of a study of cytomegalovirus exposure and HLA in healthy donors. Assay: immunoSEQ multiplex PCR; the TCRdb copy retains only in-frame clones and omits some. The repertoire includes 150,000 to 200,000 clones, about four fifths of them detected once, and almost 7% sits in the top ten. Sequencing was carried out using PBMCs. These receptors were collected from a man younger than 40 in good health and CMV-seropositive. CDR3s include the opening cysteine and the closing phenylalanine or tryptophan. A D gene is named only where the DNA matches it firmly. The size of a clone is reported for some rows only, either as once, few or many, or as a class for expanded clones.

j_call v_call clone_size d_call cdr3_nt cdr3_aa
TRBJ2-7 TRBV11-2 . . TGTGCCAGCAGCTTAGTGGGGGGGCTTAATTACGAGCAGTACTTC CASSLVGGLNYEQYF
TRBJ2-3 TRBV21-1 . . TGTGCCAGCAGCAAAGAGCACCCCACAGATACGCAGTATTTT CASSKEHPTDTQYF
TRBJ2-3 TRBV5-6 . TRBD2 TGTGCCAGCAGCTTGGCGTTAAGCGGGGGGATGGCAGATACGCAGTATTTT CASSLALSGGMADTQYF
TRBJ2-3 TRBV5-4 . TRBD2 TGTGCCAGCAGCCAGGGACTAGCGGGGCCCACAGATACGCAGTATTTT CASSQGLAGPTDTQYF
TRBJ2-2 TRBV28 . . TGTGCCCCCCTTTGCGGGGAATACACCGGGGAGCTGTTTTTT CAPLCGEYTGELFF
TRBJ1-5 TRBV12-5 . . TGTGCTAGTGGTTTGGTATTTAACGTAGTCAGCAATCAGCCCCAGCATTTT CASGLVFNVVSNQPQHF
TRBJ2-7 TRBV18 few . TGTGCCAGCTCACCAGGGGAAGGGACTGCCTACGAGCAGTACTTC CASSPGEGTAYEQYF
TRBJ2-7 TRBV4-3 . . TGCGCCAGCAGCCCCCGCGGGTACGAGCAGTACTTC CASSPRGYEQYF
TRBJ1-1 TRBV12-5 . . TGTGCTAGTGGTTGGGGGGATGAAGCTTTCTTT CASGWGDEAFF
TRBJ1-1 TRBV15 . . TGTGCCACCAGCAGAGATGTTGGCAGAATGAACACTGAAGCTTTCTTT CATSRDVGRMNTEAFF
TRBJ1-5 TRBV7-6 . . TGTGCCAGCAGCTTAGAGTCAGGGTTTGGGCAGCCCCAGCATTTT CASSLESGFGQPQHF
TRBJ2-2 TRBV2 few TRBD2 TGTGCCAGCGGGACTAGCGGGAGGGCCGCCGGGGAGCTGTTTTTT CASGTSGRAAGELFF
TRBJ1-5 TRBV27 . . TGTGCCAGCAGTGGGGGCGCATGGCAGCCCCAGCATTTT CASSGGAWQPQHF
TRBJ2-1 TRBV30 once TRBD2 TGTGCCTGGGTAAGCGGGAGCTCCTACAATGAGCAGTTCTTC CAWVSGSSYNEQFF
TRBJ2-1 TRBV2 . TRBD2 TGTGCCAACAGTGAAGGGAAGCTACCGACTAGCGGGAGGGGTAATGAGCAGTTCTTC CANSEGKLPTSGRGNEQFF
TRBJ2-1 TRBV28 . TRBD2 TGTGCCAGCAGAGGGACTAGCGGGACGGACGACTCCTACAATGAGCAGTTCTTC CASRGTSGTDDSYNEQFF
TRBJ1-5 TRBV4-1 . TRBD1 TGCGCCAGCAGCCAAGGAGTGGGAAGCAGGGGGCCCAATCAGCCCCAGCATTTT CASSQGVGSRGPNQPQHF
TRBJ2-1 TRBV6-6 . TRBD1 TGTGCCAGCAGCCGGGACAGGGTGAACAATGAGCAGTTCTTC CASSRDRVNNEQFF
TRBJ1-5 TRBV9 . TRBD1 TGTGCCAGCAGCGCCCAAAGGGACAGGGAATGGGTTTATAGCAATCAGCCCCAGCATTTT CASSAQRDREWVYSNQPQHF
TRBJ2-5 TRBV4-3 few TRBD1 TGCGCCAGCAGCCAAGGAGGACAGGGAGAGACCCAGTACTTC CASSQGGQGETQYF
TRBJ2-5 TRBV6-1 . . TGTGCCAGCAGATACAGCATCCAAGAGACCCAGTACTTC CASRYSIQETQYF
TRBJ1-1 TRBV9 . . TGTGCCAGCAGCGTAGGCGGGGGAGGGGGTCGGCTGAACACTGAAGCTTTCTTT CASSVGGGGGRLNTEAFF
TRBJ2-7 TRBV5-6 . . TGTGCCAGCAGCAAACTAGAGAGGGCCGAGCAGTACTTC CASSKLERAEQYF
TRBJ2-5 TRBV10-2 . . TGCGCCAGCAGACCTGACCTAAGGGAGAGGGAGACCCAGTACTTC CASRPDLRERETQYF
TRBJ2-7 TRBV4-1 . . TGCGCCAGCAGCCAAGAACGGCGTGGGACAAGAAGGAACGAGCAGTACTTC CASSQERRGTRRNEQYF
TRBJ2-3 TRBV9 . . TGTGCCAGCAGCGTAGGCATAGTAGACACAGATACGCAGTATTTT CASSVGIVDTDTQYF
TRBJ1-5 TRBV5-4 . . TGTGCCAGCAGCTCGCGGGTAGAGCCGGTGCCCCAGCATTTT CASSSRVEPVPQHF
TRBJ2-5 TRBV7-7 . TRBD2 TGTGCCAGCAGCTTAGTCGCGGGGGGGGAGACCCAGTACTTC CASSLVAGGETQYF
TRBJ2-5 TRBV9 . . TGTGCCAGCAGCAGGTCTCCTGGGGGCGGCAGGGAGACCCAGTACTTC CASSRSPGGGRETQYF
TRBJ1-1 TRBV6-5 . TRBD1 TGTGCCAGCAGTTACCGTGTCCTACAGGGGGGCACTGAAGCTTTCTTT CASSYRVLQGGTEAFF
TRBJ1-5 TRBV21-1 . . TGTGCCAGCAGCGACTGGGACAGGGGGCACGGTCAGCCCCAGCATTTT CASSDWDRGHGQPQHF
TRBJ2-1 TRBV11-2 . . TGTGCCAGCAGCTTAGTCGACACGTTGACGGGAGCCTACAATGAGCAGTTCTTC CASSLVDTLTGAYNEQFF
TRBJ1-2 TRBV9 . . TGTGCCAGCAGCGTTACGGACGGAGGCTATGGCTACACCTTC CASSVTDGGYGYTF
TRBJ1-1 TRBV4-3 few TRBD1 TGCGCCAGCAGCCAAGTGAAGACAGGGACTGAAGCTTTCTTT CASSQVKTGTEAFF
TRBJ2-1 TRBV11-2 . TRBD2 TGTGCCAGCAGCTTAGGCGGGGGGCCCCACAATGAGCAGTTCTTC CASSLGGGPHNEQFF
TRBJ2-1 TRBV6-5 . . TGTACCAGCAGTCCCCTTCGGGAGAGTGAGCAGTTCTTC CTSSPLRESEQFF
TRBJ2-5 TRBV7-3 . TRBD1 TGTGCCAGCAGCCCCAGCTTGGGACAGGGAAGCGAGACCCAGTACTTC CASSPSLGQGSETQYF
TRBJ1-5 TRBV4-3 . . TGCGCCAGCAGCCAAGATGGAGGGTTAGGCAATCAGCCCCAGCATTTT CASSQDGGLGNQPQHF